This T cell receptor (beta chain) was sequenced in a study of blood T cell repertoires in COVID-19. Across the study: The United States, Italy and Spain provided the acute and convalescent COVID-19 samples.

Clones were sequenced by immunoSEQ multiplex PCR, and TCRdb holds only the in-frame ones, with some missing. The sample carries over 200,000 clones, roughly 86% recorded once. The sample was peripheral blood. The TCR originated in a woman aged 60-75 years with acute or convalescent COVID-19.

Here the CDR3 DNA reads TGTGCCAGTAGTATAGAAGGGGATCGGAATTCACCCCTCCACTTT. This codes for CASSIEGDRNSPLHF. The rearrangement joins TRBV19 to TRBJ1-6, with D possibly being TRBD1 (5 bases). The CDR3 spans 15 residues. Germline V gene data show CDR1 as LNHDA and CDR2 as SQIVND (reference sequence). Between the trimmed V and J ends, which lost 0 bases and 7 bases, there was a span of 10 bases.